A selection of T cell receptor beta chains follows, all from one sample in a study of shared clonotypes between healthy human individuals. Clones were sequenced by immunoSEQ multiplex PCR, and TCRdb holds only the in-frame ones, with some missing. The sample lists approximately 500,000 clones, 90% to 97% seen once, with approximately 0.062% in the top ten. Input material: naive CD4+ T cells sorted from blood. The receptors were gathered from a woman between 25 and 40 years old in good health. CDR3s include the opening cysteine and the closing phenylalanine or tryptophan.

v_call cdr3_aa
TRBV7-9 CASSDWSKNIQYF
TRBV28 CASKGLAGSYEQYF
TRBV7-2 CASSLVGSHQETQYF
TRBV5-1 CASSRTGTSYNEQFF
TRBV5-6 CASSFGPEGTEAFF
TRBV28 CASSSTGYGYTF
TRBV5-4 CASGKGASNYGYTF
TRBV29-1 CSARTGVGYTF
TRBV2 CASRRGQDYEQYF
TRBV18 CASSQTSSYNEQFF
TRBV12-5 CASGPPGTDEQYF
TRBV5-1 CASSLGDRGGNTEAFF
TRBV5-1 CASSWGARKPFELVSFLDYGYTF
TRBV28 CASSSGQGASYTQYF
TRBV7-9 CASSLGSLAGEETQYF
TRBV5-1 CASSPDWNTEAFF
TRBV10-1 CASSETDCNQPQHF
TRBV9 CASSVASSGNTIYF
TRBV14 CASSQILAGLYEQYF
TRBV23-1 CASSQSRQPNYGYTF
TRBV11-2 CASSLTQPNEQFF
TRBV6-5 CASSRLDRDGEKLFF
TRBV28 CASSLERTNEKLFF
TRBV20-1 CSAPDPYEQYF
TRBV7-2 CASSSTGTGKRYEQYF
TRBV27 CASSPRGLFSEKLFF
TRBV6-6 CASGIAGNTIYF
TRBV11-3 CASSWGRNTEAFF
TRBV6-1 CASSEQGGTEAFF
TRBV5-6 CASSPWTHPGDNQPQHF
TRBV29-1 CSVEEGAGGYTF
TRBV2 CASGGDRVRSGNTIYF
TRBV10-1 CASRGGSGELFF
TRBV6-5 CASSYERASGNDEQYF
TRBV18 CASSPETVSNQPQHF
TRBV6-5 CASSYSRGRQYF
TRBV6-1 CASRGGGFSGEKLFF
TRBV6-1 CASSETGPSGNTIYF
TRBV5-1 CASSQVAGANTGELFF
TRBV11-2 CASSLGRPLAEQYF
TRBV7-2 CASSLVLGGGRNEQFF
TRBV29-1 CSARDFIYGYTF
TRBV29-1 CSIRTSGRIDTQYF
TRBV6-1 CATTAQTDQPQHF
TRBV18 CASSHGDSFQDGYTF
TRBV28 CASSQTSGRVEQYF
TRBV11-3 CASSWAGSPVEQFF
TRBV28 CASSSQGRGYTF